The subject of this entry is one T cell receptor beta chain. Its target antigen remains unknown. One base away there is no much larger clone; base qualities are not given. The cohort was made up of hundreds of healthy bone marrow donors. At the time of sampling, every cohort member was nominally healthy, though immune exposures that went unrecorded were likely present. The donor tested CMV seropositive, placing the donor among the 289 seropositive members of the cohort. Every donor gave a peripheral blood sample, and the peripheral blood mononuclear cells from that sample were used for TCR beta sequencing. Genomic DNA was extracted from the blood cell samples with the Qiagen DNeasy Blood Extraction Kit. The protocol used for the library was the immunoSEQ multiplex PCR assay. For the multiplex PCR, a mixture combining 60 forward primers for TCR Vbeta segments and 13 reverse primers for TCR Jbeta segments was used. A multiplex PCR assay on genomic DNA amplified the CDR3 region of rearranged TCR beta genes. The amplified TCR beta libraries were sequenced on the Illumina HiSeq System as 87-base-pair reads. In the source study's methods: In a later analysis, some 80 million unique TCR beta chains were counted across the roughly 610 repertoires, and roughly 10 million of these chains were shared by at least two donors. A nearest-neighbor algorithm error-corrected the raw reads and collapsed the reads into unique sequences, merging closely related sequences to remove PCR and sequencing errors. To assign V, D and J gene segments, CDR3 sequences were aligned to IMGT reference sequences. For a sequence to be retained, a match of at least six nucleotides was required to both a V gene segment and a J gene segment. A rearrangement counted as productive if the CDR3 had no stop codons and remained in frame with V and J, and every other rearrangement counted as non-productive. Following IMGT convention, CDR3 was defined as the stretch from the second conserved V-encoded cysteine to the conserved J-encoded phenylalanine. In an earlier analysis of roughly 610 of the donors, sequences lacking an unambiguous match to a single V gene segment were excluded. In an earlier analysis of 587 of the donors, V segments were called functional above 56.7% productive rearrangements and were called segregating when the between-donor standard deviation exceeded 5%. A statistical classification framework was built for diagnosing cytomegalovirus status from the catalog of TCR beta chain sequences. In a later analysis, TCR nucleotide sequences were compared against IMGT/GENE-DB human TR gene sequences so that V and J genes could be assigned. The TCRdist pipeline was used in a later analysis to assign CDR3 sequences and most-parsimonious VDJ recombination scenarios. A later analysis defined each TCR beta chain by its CDR3 amino acid sequence plus V-gene family, and excluded reads lacking a unique V-gene family. As a way to deal with suspected cross-contamination and a sequencing artifact, a later analysis dropped 450 to 600 nucleotide sequences that were highly shared and had low generation probability. In a later analysis, a clonal expansion index was calculated for each public chain from normalized within-repertoire ranks of inferred template counts. A later analysis computed generation probabilities with a VDJ recombination model fitted to out-of-frame rearrangements, and checked the results against IGoR. A later analysis scored TCR-TCR, TCR-HLA and TCR-CMV co-occurrence with hypergeometric tests, applying a repertoire-size bias correction to TCR pairs. To estimate false discovery rates, a later analysis permuted the HLA or CMV assignments 20 times. In a later analysis, co-occurring TCRs were grouped using DBSCAN, and TCRdist sequence similarity was added for clustering within HLA-allele-positive subsets. For co-occurrence clustering, repertoires with fewer than 30,000 or more than 120,000 public chains were excluded, along with roughly 5 repertoires with anomalous nucleotide sharing. In TCRdb, the immuneACCESS table is reduced to in-frame sequences with V and J assigned. These tables do not hold every clone; where another copy was compared, an unresolved V gene accounts for under half, and the others remain unexplained. That table is the source of V, J and clone size, and D and trimming were worked out from the DNA. The sample table records roughly 98,000 clones; 65% to 80% of these occur just once. The top ten constitute 11% to 15% of the sample.

The germline V gene yields MNHEY for CDR1 and SVGAGI for CDR2. V is cut by 0 bases and J by 3 bases, and the space between the germline ends is 9 bases. From its cysteine to its phenylalanine, the CDR3 spans 14 amino acids. Solely the CDR3 DNA is kept, with 42 bases framed from the first base. This specimen belongs to a study of cytomegalovirus exposure and HLA in healthy donors (TCRdb year 2017). For the study in its entirety: In an earlier analysis of roughly 500 of the donors, 250 to 350 Gb of sequence data and some 120 million unique TCR beta sequences from 150 million to 200 million T cells were reported. An early release covering 550 to 700 HLA-typed donors comprised 300 to 350 gigabases of sequencing data and approximately 85 million unique TCR sequences. Among the roughly 370 genotyped donors, approximately 81% belonged to the genetic ancestry cluster associated with self-reported Caucasian donors. The study was designed to test whether signatures of past pathogen exposure could be identified by cataloging public T cell receptors. The study used immunosequencing to profile the T cell repertoires of more than 650 subjects and linked those repertoires to cytomegalovirus serostatus. A separate validation cohort of about 110 different subjects was used in addition to the 666-subject first cohort. High-throughput TCR immunosequencing, statistical association of individual TCRs with disease status, and machine learning were combined to predict cytomegalovirus infection status. To study patterns of TCR occurrence, a later analysis re-analyzed previously published TCR beta repertoires from just over 650 donors and added high-resolution HLA genotyping. The later analysis used no new phenotypic data to find candidate immune exposures, relying instead on TCR beta sequences and their occurrence across donors. To decide whether each TCR beta V gene segment behaved as functional or pseudogenic, an earlier analysis of several hundred of the donors relied on high-throughput TCR beta sequencing. Donor age, sex, ethnicity and CMV serostatus were compiled together with the repertoire data. In a later genetic analysis, genome-wide SNP genotypes for 398 of the 666 donors were used, and that subset was treated as a discovery cohort. Every discovery cohort repertoire had been produced on one sequencing platform. Class I and class II HLA loci were covered by the typing at four-digit resolution. Typing coverage varied by locus: about 620-640 donors for A, B, C, DRB1 and DQB1; about 520 for DQA1; about 570 for DPA1; under 490 for DPB1. About five DR-DQ haplotypes were treated as single units for association and clustering because of strong linkage in the cohort. Across some 400 genotyped donors of the cohort, an average of about 240,000 unique TCR beta nucleotide sequences per donor were sequenced, and 15% to 20% of those sequences were non-productive. The research as a whole found: According to a later analysis, TCR association rates differed among HLA loci, with DRB1 alleles showing the most associated TCRs and HLA-C alleles showing the fewest. This cohort had only TCR beta chains sequenced, and the lack of alpha or paired-chain data limited which features could be detected. A further reported finding was that TCR beta sequences accurately predicted the HLA-A and HLA-B alleles for most subjects in the first cohort. Most TCR sequences were observed very rarely across donors, whereas some public TCRs were present in many individuals. A later genetic analysis associated a missense DCLRE1C variant with V-gene and J-gene trimming of TCR beta chains, and an independent cohort replicated the association. At a false discovery rate of 0.05, a later analysis linked about 16,000 TCR beta sequences to specific HLA alleles. The study listed around 160 TCR beta chains as associated with cytomegalovirus. Sequencing depth was assumed to be roughly uniform across donors in the presence/absence analyses, though that assumption may not hold. Several of the top co-occurrence clusters appeared to be linked to parvovirus B19, influenza, CMV and Epstein-Barr virus, according to a later analysis. Some 15 rarely observed V segments, including chromosome 9 orphons, were excluded from the earlier analysis of a few hundred of the donors because counts were too low. In both the original and validation cohorts, the classifier was reported to diagnose cytomegalovirus status with high specificity and sensitivity. An earlier analysis of around 540 of the donors showed that most TCR beta V segments appeared in productive rearrangements either about 87% or about 30% of the time, which broadly matched IMGT annotations. When HLA alleles, especially DR and DQ, strongly co-occurred, attributing TCR associations to individual alleles was difficult. A few of the identified cytomegalovirus-associated TCR beta chains were confirmed in vitro to be specific for cytomegalovirus antigens. The authors suggested that the approach could potentially be generalized to other disease states and immunological phenotypes. A cluster of highly shared sequence variants was judged likely to be a technical artifact of the sequencing pipeline. Immune exposure information for the cohort was limited to CMV serostatus. Linkage disequilibrium might explain the correlated functional status among segregating V segments, but an unknown experimental factor could not be excluded. Compared with the approximately 710-donor mean, donors in an Asian-associated ancestry cluster had fewer N-insertions in productive TCRs, according to a later genetic analysis. Some IMGT-functional V segments, including TRBV6-2 and TRBV6-3, could not be distinguished by the 87-base-pair reads and were therefore excluded. Because some donors lacked HLA typing at each locus, the association tests relied only on the typed subset. In a later analysis, most CMV-associated TCR beta chains were found to appear HLA-restricted, with HLA associations seemingly driven largely by CMV exposure. In a later analysis, HLA-associated TCR beta chains were found to be more clonally expanded and to have lower generation probabilities than equally common non-associated chains.

The chain is assembled from TRBV6-5 and TRBJ2-7, with TRBD1 tentatively as D gene (6 bases match). The TCR originated in an older woman in good health and CMV-seropositive. Sample: PBMCs. The CDR3 protein sequence reads: CASSYSLRGYEQYF. The nucleotide sequence is TGTGCCAGCAGTTACTCGCTCAGGGGCTACGAGCAGTACTTC.